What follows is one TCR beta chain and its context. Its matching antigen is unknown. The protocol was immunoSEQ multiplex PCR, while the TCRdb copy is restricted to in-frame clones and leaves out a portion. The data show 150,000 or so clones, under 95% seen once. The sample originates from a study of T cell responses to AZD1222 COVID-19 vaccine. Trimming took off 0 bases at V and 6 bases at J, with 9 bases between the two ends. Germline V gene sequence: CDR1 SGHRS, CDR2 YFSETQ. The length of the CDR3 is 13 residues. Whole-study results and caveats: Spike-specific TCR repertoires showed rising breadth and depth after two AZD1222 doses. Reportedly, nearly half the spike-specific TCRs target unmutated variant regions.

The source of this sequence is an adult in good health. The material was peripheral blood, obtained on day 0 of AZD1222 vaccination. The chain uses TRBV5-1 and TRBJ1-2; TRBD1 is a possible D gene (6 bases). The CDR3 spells CASSLGQEDGYTF. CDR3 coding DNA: TGCGCCAGCAGCTTGGGACAGGAGGATGGCTACACCTTC. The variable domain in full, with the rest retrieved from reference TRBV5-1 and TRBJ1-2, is KAGVTQTPRYLIKTRGQQVTLSCSPISGHRSVSWYQQTPGQGLQFLFEYFSETQRNKGNFPGRFSGRQFSNSRSEMNVSTLELGDSALYLCASSLGQEDGYTFGSGTRLTVV.